The rows below give T cell receptor beta chains drawn from one sample of a study of blood T cell repertoires in COVID-19. The data were produced by immunoSEQ multiplex PCR, yet TCRdb's version contains in-frame clones alone and is incomplete. The data show 120,000 to 150,000 clones, roughly 90% seen once. Material: peripheral blood. The receptors originated from a human donor in a cohort sampled during active COVID-19. Both conserved end residues are part of each CDR3. Each record gives: V gene, D gene, J gene, clone size, CDR3 protein, CDR3 DNA. The D gene is left open where the match is weak. Rows give clone size only sometimes, using once, few, many, or a class for an expanded clone.

v_call: TRBV7-6
d_call: NA
j_call: TRBJ1-5
clone_size: NA
cdr3_aa: CASSNGNSGQPQHF
cdr3_nt: TGTGCCAGCAGCAATGGGAATAGCGGTCAGCCCCAGCATTTT

v_call: TRBV9
d_call: TRBD2
j_call: TRBJ2-7
clone_size: once
cdr3_aa: CASSVGGGAIYEQYF
cdr3_nt: TGTGCCAGCAGCGTAGGCGGGGGGGCCATCTACGAGCAGTACTTC

v_call: TRBV5-1
d_call: NA
j_call: TRBJ1-1
clone_size: once
cdr3_aa: CASSLAFGRGITEAFF
cdr3_nt: TGCGCCAGCAGCTTGGCCTTCGGCAGGGGTATCACTGAAGCTTTCTTT

v_call: TRBV5-1
d_call: TRBD1
j_call: TRBJ2-7
clone_size: NA
cdr3_aa: CASSLAGGTGSSYEQYF
cdr3_nt: TGCGCCAGCAGCTTGGCCGGGGGGACAGGGAGCTCCTACGAGCAGTACTTC

v_call: TRBV2
d_call: NA
j_call: TRBJ1-1
clone_size: NA
cdr3_aa: CASSRLGTAEAFF
cdr3_nt: TGTGCCAGCAGTCGTCTTGGGACTGCTGAAGCTTTCTTT

v_call: TRBV9
d_call: NA
j_call: TRBJ1-3
clone_size: NA
cdr3_aa: CASGPSSGNTIYF
cdr3_nt: TGTGCCAGCGGGCCGAGCTCTGGAAACACCATATATTTT

v_call: TRBV19
d_call: NA
j_call: TRBJ2-2
clone_size: NA
cdr3_aa: CASRNNGQNTGELFF
cdr3_nt: TGTGCCAGTAGGAACAATGGACAGAACACCGGGGAGCTGTTTTTT

v_call: TRBV6-5
d_call: NA
j_call: TRBJ2-7
clone_size: NA
cdr3_aa: CASRPVGSGYEQYF
cdr3_nt: TGTGCCAGCAGGCCCGTCGGGTCCGGCTACGAGCAGTACTTC

v_call: TRBV6-6
d_call: TRBD1
j_call: TRBJ2-1
clone_size: NA
cdr3_aa: CASSLDRSSYNEQFF
cdr3_nt: TGTGCCAGCAGTTTGGACAGGAGCTCCTACAATGAGCAGTTCTTC

v_call: TRBV18
d_call: TRBD2
j_call: TRBJ2-1
clone_size: NA
cdr3_aa: CASSPPLAGRGEQFF
cdr3_nt: TGTGCCAGCTCACCACCCCTAGCGGGAAGGGGTGAGCAGTTCTTC

v_call: TRBV5-1
d_call: NA
j_call: TRBJ1-1
clone_size: NA
cdr3_aa: CASSLVTDMNTEAFF
cdr3_nt: TGCGCCAGCAGCTTGGTAACAGACATGAACACTGAAGCTTTCTTT

v_call: TRBV9
d_call: TRBD2
j_call: TRBJ2-1
clone_size: NA
cdr3_aa: CASSPPSGGSYNEQFF
cdr3_nt: TGTGCCAGCAGCCCACCTAGCGGCGGCTCCTACAATGAGCAGTTCTTC

v_call: TRBV7-2
d_call: NA
j_call: TRBJ1-3
clone_size: NA
cdr3_aa: CASSFSLSGNTIYF
cdr3_nt: TGTGCCAGCAGCTTCAGTCTCTCTGGAAACACCATATATTTT

v_call: TRBV7-9
d_call: TRBD2
j_call: TRBJ2-7
clone_size: NA
cdr3_aa: CASSLDQTGGIYF
cdr3_nt: TGTGCCAGCAGCTTAGACCAAACGGGGGGAATTTACTTC

v_call: TRBV28
d_call: TRBD1
j_call: TRBJ1-2
clone_size: NA
cdr3_aa: CASSMDRVGGYTF
cdr3_nt: TGTGCCAGCAGTATGGACAGGGTGGGTGGCTACACCTTC

v_call: TRBV28
d_call: TRBD1
j_call: TRBJ1-6
clone_size: NA
cdr3_aa: CASSGSGTGGFQRGPLHF
cdr3_nt: TGTGCCAGCAGTGGATCCGGGACAGGCGGGTTCCAAAGGGGACCCCTCCACTTT

v_call: TRBV28
d_call: TRBD1
j_call: TRBJ1-5
clone_size: once
cdr3_aa: CASGGQGKMAPQHF
cdr3_nt: TGTGCCAGCGGCGGACAGGGGAAGATGGCGCCCCAGCATTTT

v_call: TRBV19
d_call: NA
j_call: TRBJ2-7
clone_size: NA
cdr3_aa: CASSMASRGYEQYF
cdr3_nt: TGTGCCAGTAGTATGGCTAGCCGGGGTTACGAGCAGTACTTC

v_call: TRBV5-1
d_call: TRBD2
j_call: TRBJ2-1
clone_size: once
cdr3_aa: CASSLFLAGATEQFF
cdr3_nt: TGCGCCAGCAGCTTGTTTCTAGCGGGAGCAACTGAGCAGTTCTTC

v_call: TRBV6-2/TRBV6-3
d_call: NA
j_call: TRBJ1-1
clone_size: NA
cdr3_aa: CASSALRAVGGDAFF
cdr3_nt: TGTGCCAGCAGTGCCCTCCGGGCAGTAGGGGGGGACGCTTTCTTT